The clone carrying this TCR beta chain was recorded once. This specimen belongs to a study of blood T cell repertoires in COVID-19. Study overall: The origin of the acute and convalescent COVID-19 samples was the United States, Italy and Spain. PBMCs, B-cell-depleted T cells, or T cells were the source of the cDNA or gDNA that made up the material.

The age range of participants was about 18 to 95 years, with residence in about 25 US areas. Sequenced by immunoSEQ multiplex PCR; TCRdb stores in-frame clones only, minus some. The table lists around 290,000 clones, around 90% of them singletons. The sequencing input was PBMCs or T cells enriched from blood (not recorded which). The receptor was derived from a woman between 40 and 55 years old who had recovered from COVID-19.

The CDR3 bases are TGTGCCAGCCGAAGGGACAGTTCTAACTATGGCTACACCTTC. Protein: CASRRDSSNYGYTF. The chain employs TRBV19 and TRBJ1-2; 7 positions agree with TRBD1. The CDR3 is made up of 14 amino acids. The ends lost 9 bases at V and 0 bases at J; junction bases unmatched: 7. Germline V CDR1 and CDR2: LNHDA, SQIVND (reference sequence). The full variable domain, completed using reference TRBV19 and TRBJ1-2, is DGGITQSPKYLFRKEGQNVTLSCEQNLNHDAMYWYRQDPGQGLRLIYYSQIVNDFQKGDIAEGYSVSREKKESFPLTVTSAQKNPTAFYLCASRRDSSNYGYTFGSGTRLTVV.